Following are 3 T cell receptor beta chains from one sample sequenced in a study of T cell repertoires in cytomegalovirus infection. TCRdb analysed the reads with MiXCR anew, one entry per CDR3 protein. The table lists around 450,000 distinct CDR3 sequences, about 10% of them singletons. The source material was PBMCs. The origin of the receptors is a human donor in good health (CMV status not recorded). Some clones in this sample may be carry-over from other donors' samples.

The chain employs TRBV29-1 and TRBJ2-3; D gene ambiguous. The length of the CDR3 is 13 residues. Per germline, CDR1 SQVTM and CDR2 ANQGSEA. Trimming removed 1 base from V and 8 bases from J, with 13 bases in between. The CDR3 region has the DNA TGCAGCGTTGAAGGACACCCCTCGGGTACGCAGTATTTT. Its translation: CSVEGHPSGTQYF.

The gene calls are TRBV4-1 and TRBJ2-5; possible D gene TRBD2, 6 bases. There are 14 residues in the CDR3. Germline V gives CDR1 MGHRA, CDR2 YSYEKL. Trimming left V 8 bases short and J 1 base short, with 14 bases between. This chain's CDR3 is CASRPSLAQETQYF. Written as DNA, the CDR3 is TGCGCCAGCCGCCCGTCACTAGCCCAAGAGACCCAGTACTTC.

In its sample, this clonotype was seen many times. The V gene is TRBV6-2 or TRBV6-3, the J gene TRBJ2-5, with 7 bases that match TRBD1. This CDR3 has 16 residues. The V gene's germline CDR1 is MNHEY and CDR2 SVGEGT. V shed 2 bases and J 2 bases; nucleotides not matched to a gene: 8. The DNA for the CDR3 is TGTGCCAGCAGTTACGCTCGGCCGGGACAGCAAGAGACCCAGTACTTC. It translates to CASSYARPGQQETQYF.